This entry lists 30 T cell receptor beta chains sequenced from one sample in a study of T cells in Graves' hyperthyroidism and ophthalmopathy. The CDR3 regions of TCR beta were amplified from RNA transcripts. An initial round of RT-PCR targeting the TCR CDR3 relied on the HTBI primer set. TCRdb itself ran the multiplex PCR reads through MiXCR, one entry per CDR3 protein. Of fewer than 250,000 distinct CDR3 sequences in the sample, under 20% were seen once. The specimen was blood. The source of these receptors is a man in his forties or fifties with Graves' hyperthyroidism.

This rearrangement joins TRBV24-1 to TRBJ2-7, with 14 bases identical to TRBD2. Germline V gene lookup returns CDR1 KGHDR and CDR2 SFDVKD. The CDR3 runs to 17 residues. V was clipped by 3 bases and J by 3 bases; unmatched bases: 6. CDR3 in DNA: TGTGCCACCAGTGATCCCGGGACTAGCGGGGGCAGCTACGAGCAGTACTTC. This gives the protein CATSDPGTSGGSYEQYF.

This CDR3 reads CASSLGQINNEQFF. In DNA form, the CDR3 reads TGTGCCAGCAGCTTAGGTCAGATCAACAATGAGCAGTTCTTC. The chain uses TRBV7-9 and TRBJ2-1; D not resolved. V shed 1 base and J shed 5 bases, with 9 bases lying between them. Germline lookup yields CDR1 SEHNR and CDR2 FQNEAQ (reference sequence). The CDR3 loop spans 14 amino acids.

The rearrangement uses TRBV9 and TRBJ1-1, with D perhaps TRBD1 (6 bases). Trimming shortened V by 4 bases and J by 0 bases, and 10 bases separated the two germline ends. Germline V gene data show CDR1 as SGDLS and CDR2 as YYNGEE. The CDR3 runs to 14 residues. The chain's CDR3 is CASSRGFLNTEAFF. CDR3 coding DNA: TGTGCCAGCAGCAGGGGGTTTCTGAACACTGAAGCTTTCTTT.

The chain joins TRBV4-1 to TRBJ2-1; D ambiguous. The CDR3 is 16 amino acids. V shed 6 bases and J shed 6 bases, with 21 bases lying between them. Germline V CDR1 and CDR2: MGHRA, YSYEKL. CDR3 sequence (DNA): TGCGCCAGCAGATTCATCGGTCGGGTGTCCAGCAATGAGCAGTTCTTC. Amino acid sequence: CASRFIGRVSSNEQFF.

By frequency in the sample, this clonotype is medium-sized. The chain links TRBV30 to TRBJ2-1; 8 bases map to TRBD2. The CDR3 has 12 residues. CDR1 GTSNPN and CDR2 SVGIG come from the germline V gene (reference sequence). The V and J ends lost 2 bases and 10 bases, in that order; junction bases with no gene match: 4. The CDR3 region has the DNA TGTGCCTGGAGTTTTTCGGGAGGGGAGCAGTTCTTC. Amino acid sequence: CAWSFSGGEQFF.

This clonotype occurred many times. This chain connects TRBV18 to TRBJ2-1; D remains ambiguous. Trimming stripped 3 bases from V and 11 bases from J, with 8 bases between. The germline gives CDR1 KGHSH, CDR2 LQKENI. The CDR3 totals 11 residues. The CDR3 region is CASSPELKQFF. The CDR3 region has the DNA TGTGCCAGCTCACCGGAGTTAAAGCAGTTCTTC.

This clonotype was seen at least ten times. J is TRBJ2-2 and V is TRBV2; 8 bases are a match to TRBD1. Germline V lookup: CDR1 SNHLY, CDR2 FYNNEI. The CDR3 sequence is 15 residues long. Trimming cost V 6 bases and J 4 bases; bases outside gene matches: 7. In DNA form, the CDR3 reads TGTGCCAGCAGCGGGGACAGGTTTAGCACCGGGGAGCTGTTTTTT. Encoded protein: CASSGDRFSTGELFF.

This clonotype was observed many times. The chain combines TRBV5-1 with TRBJ2-3; D is possibly TRBD1 (6 bases). The V gene lost 4 bases and the J gene lost 2 bases, with 11 bases spanning the gap. Germline-derived CDR1 and CDR2 are SGHRS and YFSETQ. This CDR3 spans 14 amino acids. The CDR3 sequence: CASSARTATDTQYF. CDR3 nucleotides: TGCGCCAGCAGCGCAAGGACAGCCACAGATACGCAGTATTTT.

V is TRBV3-2 and J is TRBJ2-7; the table gives TRBD2 as D, unverified against the DNA. TRBV3-2 is reported as a pseudogene. The length of the CDR3 is 18 residues. The CDR3 here is CASSQAKLAGNKTYEQYF. DNA for the CDR3: TGTGCCAGCAGCCAAGCTAAACTAGCGGGAAATAAAACCTACGAGCAGTACTTC.

The V and J genes are TRBV6-1 and TRBJ1-1; TRBD1 matches at 7 bases. J lost 5 bases, V lost 6 bases, and 6 bases had no gene match. This CDR3 contains 13 residues. The V gene's germline CDR1 is MNHNS and CDR2 SASEGT. DNA of the CDR3: TGTGCCAGCAGCCGCACAGGGGAAACTGAAGCTTTCTTT. Its protein is CASSRTGETEAFF.

This clonotype was counted ten times or more. The chain combines TRBV30 with TRBJ1-6; no clear D. The germline V gene has CDR1 GTSNPN and CDR2 SVGIG (reference sequence). The CDR3 runs 15 residues. V was cut by 3 bases and J by 4 bases, with 13 bases left in between. CDR3 sequence: CAWRDTEFYNSPLHF. The DNA for the CDR3 is TGTGCCTGGAGGGATACAGAGTTTTATAATTCACCCCTCCACTTT.

There are many counts of this clonotype. The genes are TRBV12-3 or TRBV12-4 and TRBJ2-1; D not resolved. The CDR3 spans 13 residues. V was trimmed by 1 base and J by 6 bases, leaving 7 bases between them. CDR3 sequence: CASSLGEGNEQFF. The CDR3 coding sequence is TGTGCCAGCAGTTTAGGGGAAGGCAATGAGCAGTTCTTC.

The CDR3 DNA reads as TGTGCCAGCAGTTTATACGGCCTGGCGGTAGGGCAGCAAACCCAGTACTTC. Translated, it gives CASSLYGLAVGQQTQYF. The V gene is TRBV28, the J gene TRBJ2-5; D uncertain. In germline, CDR1 is MDHEN, CDR2 SYDVKM. CDR3 length equals 17 residues. Trimming stripped 1 base from V and 8 bases from J, with 23 bases between.

The chain carries TRBV20-1 and TRBJ2-5; D perhaps matches TRBD1 (5 bases). The V and J ends lost 4 bases and 4 bases respectively, with 13 bases between them. Germline V CDR1 and CDR2: DFQATT, SNEGSKA (reference sequence). This CDR3 region has 13 residues. CDR3 nucleotide sequence: TGCAGTGCTAATGGACATATAGCAGAGACCCAGTACTTC. Residues: CSANGHIAETQYF.

This clonotype occurred many times. This rearrangement joins TRBV12-3 or TRBV12-4 to TRBJ1-1, with D possibly TRBD1 on 6 matching bases. Trimming shortened V by 6 bases and J by 0 bases, and 14 bases separated the two germline ends. The CDR3 covers 15 residues. In DNA form, the CDR3 reads TGTGCCAGCAGACCAATCACAGGGTTGAACACTGAAGCTTTCTTT. Protein product: CASRPITGLNTEAFF.

This clonotype was counted a few times. The chain recombines TRBV11-2 with TRBJ2-5; 8 bases match TRBD1. Trimming took 5 bases from V and 4 from J; bases not matched to a gene: 6. Germline lookup yields CDR1 SGHAT and CDR2 FQNNGV. CDR3 length: 14 amino acids. The CDR3 loop reads CASSEYTGGETQYF. The CDR3 DNA reads as TGTGCCAGCAGCGAGTATACAGGGGGAGAGACCCAGTACTTC.

In its sample, this clonotype was seen a few times. This rearrangement joins TRBV4-1 to TRBJ2-3; 7 positions agree with TRBD2. Trimming cost V 3 bases and J 1 base; bases outside gene matches: 10. The germline CDR1 and CDR2 sequences are MGHRA and YSYEKL. The CDR3 has 17 residues. CDR3 sequence reads: CASSQGGGISRTDTQYF. The CDR3 nucleotides read TGCGCCAGCAGCCAGGGGGGGGGGATCTCCCGCACAGATACGCAGTATTTT.

A word on this clonotype: This may be a read error: a much more frequent sequence differs by one nucleotide. V and J are TRBV11-2 and TRBJ2-7; D unresolved. Germline values: CDR1 SGHAT, CDR2 FQNNGV. The CDR3 totals 14 residues. Deletions cut 8 bases from V and 3 bases from J, with 17 bases between. CDR3 residues: CASGSRLIGYEQYF. CDR3 sequence (DNA): TGTGCCAGCGGTTCCCGGTTGATTGGCTACGAGCAGTACTTC.

This clonotype was seen ten or more times. The chain joins TRBV3-1 to TRBJ1-2; TRBD1 might be the D (5 bases). This CDR3 has 14 amino acids. Trimming took off 1 base at V and 11 bases at J, with 17 bases between the two ends. Germline lookup yields CDR1 LGHDT and CDR2 YNNKEL (reference sequence). CDR3 region: CASSQVGGSLRYTF. The CDR3, as DNA: TGTGCCAGCAGCCAAGTGGGGGGGTCCCTCCGGTACACCTTC.

This clonotype showed up many times. The chain combines TRBV7-8 with TRBJ2-3; weak D call: TRBD1 (5 bases). V lost 5 bases to trimming and J lost 4 bases, with 19 bases between them. Germline CDR1 is SGHVS and CDR2 is FQNEAQ. The CDR3 is 16 residues long. This CDR3 is CASSVETGAAADTQYF. The CDR3 DNA sequence: TGTGCCAGCAGCGTAGAAACAGGTGCTGCGGCAGATACGCAGTATTTT.

This clonotype was detected only a few times. V is TRBV27 and J is TRBJ2-7, with D perhaps given as TRBD1 or TRBD2 (5 bases each). There are 14 residues in the CDR3. V was clipped by 1 base and J by 2 bases, with 9 bases between them. The germline gives CDR1 MNHEY, CDR2 SMNVEV (reference sequence). CDR3 nucleotides: TGTGCCAGCAGTTTATATGGGGGACCCTACGAGCAGTACTTC. Translation: CASSLYGGPYEQYF.

The genes are TRBV6-1 and TRBJ1-5, with 7 bases identical to TRBD1. The CDR3 consists of 17 residues. Germline V gene data show CDR1 as MNHNS and CDR2 as SASEGT. J was trimmed by 3 bases and V by 4 bases; bases with no gene match: 12. CDR3 DNA: TGTGCCAGCAGTGGGGGCCTGTTAGGGGGCAACAATCAGCCCCAGCATTTT. Protein: CASSGGLLGGNNQPQHF.

The chain carries TRBV29-1 and TRBJ2-1, with a weak D call TRBD2 (6 bases). The germline gives CDR1 SQVTM, CDR2 ANQGSEA. The CDR3 contains 14 residues. V lost 1 base and J lost 4, with 11 bases in between. CDR3: CSVEVASEYNEQFF. The DNA for the CDR3 is TGCAGCGTTGAAGTCGCTAGCGAGTACAATGAGCAGTTCTTC.

The chain employs TRBV20-1 and TRBJ1-1; 9 nucleotides align to TRBD1. The CDR3 covers 13 residues. Germline CDR1 and CDR2: DFQATT and SNEGSKA (reference sequence). J gave up 6 bases and V 5 bases, and 7 bases lay outside the gene matches. DNA for the CDR3: TGCAGTGCTCGCACGGACAGGGGAGCTGAAGCTTTCTTT. It yields the protein CSARTDRGAEAFF.

The chain carries TRBV28 and TRBJ1-5; D not certain. The CDR3 is made up of 14 amino acids. Germline V gene data show CDR1 as MDHEN and CDR2 as SYDVKM. V was pared by 3 bases and J by 5 bases, with 11 bases between. The CDR3 sequence: CASSFDKPHQPQHF. In nucleotides, the CDR3 is TGTGCCAGCAGTTTCGACAAGCCCCATCAGCCCCAGCATTTT.

A few counts support this clonotype. This chain connects TRBV12-3 or TRBV12-4 to TRBJ2-2; the D gene is possibly TRBD1 (5 bases). V lost 6 bases to trimming and J lost 1 base, with 15 bases between them. The CDR3 totals 16 residues. The CDR3 DNA reads TGTGCCAGCAGCCAACAAAACAGGATGAACACCGGGGAGCTGTTTTTT. It is translated as CASSQQNRMNTGELFF.

Only a few counts were recorded for this clonotype. This chain connects TRBV19 to TRBJ2-2; D not certain. With 3 bases removed from V and 1 base from J, the gap between germline ends came to 12 bases. This CDR3 contains 16 residues. Germline CDR1 reads LNHDA; CDR2 reads SQIVND (reference sequence). The CDR3 protein is CASSIVIFMNTGELFF. CDR3 nucleotides: TGTGCCAGTAGTATTGTGATCTTCATGAACACCGGGGAGCTGTTTTTT. The entire variable domain, with the rest obtained from reference TRBV19 and TRBJ2-2, is as follows: DGGITQSPKYLFRKEGQNVTLSCEQNLNHDAMYWYRQDPGQGLRLIYYSQIVNDFQKGDIAEGYSVSREKKESFPLTVTSAQKNPTAFYLCASSIVIFMNTGELFFGEGSRLTVL.

The table lists this clonotype with many counts. The V gene is TRBV5-1, the J gene TRBJ2-7, with unresolved D. The germline V and J ends were trimmed by 0 bases and 5 bases, with 12 bases remaining between them. There are 14 residues in the CDR3. Germline V lookup: CDR1 SGHRS, CDR2 YFSETQ. The CDR3 DNA is TGCGCCAGCAGCTTGGGCGCTACTCGTAACGAGCAGTACTTC. This codes for CASSLGATRNEQYF. Looking up the rest from reference TRBV5-1 and TRBJ2-7 gives the full variable domain: KAGVTQTPRYLIKTRGQQVTLSCSPISGHRSVSWYQQTPGQGLQFLFEYFSETQRNKGNFPGRFSGRQFSNSRSEMNVSTLELGDSALYLCASSLGATRNEQYFGPGTRLTVT.

This rearrangement joins TRBV4-1 to TRBJ1-2; D is unclear. Germline loops: CDR1 MGHRA, CDR2 YSYEKL. The CDR3 totals 16 residues. The ends were cut back, 1 base at V and 8 bases at J, with 20 bases in the middle. This chain's CDR3 is CASSQVVGSIGTGYTF. For the CDR3, the DNA is TGCGCCAGCAGCCAAGTAGTAGGGAGTATCGGAACAGGCTACACCTTC.

This sequence joins TRBV30 and TRBJ2-1; 12 bases map to TRBD2. Germline assignment: CDR1 GTSNPN and CDR2 SVGIG (reference sequence). The CDR3 sequence is 15 residues long. The ends lost 1 base at V and 6 bases at J; junction bases unmatched: 4. CDR3 region: CAWSAGLAGSNEQFF. DNA of the CDR3: TGTGCCTGGAGTGCCGGACTAGCGGGATCCAATGAGCAGTTCTTC.